This T cell receptor (beta chain) was recorded in a study of synovial regulatory T cells in juvenile arthritis. The CDR3 contains 13 residues. No DNA appears here. The V gene's germline CDR1 is SQVTM and CDR2 ANQGSEA. Some clones are missing from TCRdb's copy, which holds only in-frame ones; the method was immunoSEQ multiplex PCR. Listed are approximately 9,800 clones; roughly 0.69% falls within the top ten. This chain connects TRBV29-1 to TRBJ2-5. Source material: Treg cells from blood. The subset: remaining (HLA-DR-negative) circulating blood Treg cells. This receptor was obtained from a donor aged 2-30 years with juvenile idiopathic arthritis. The CDR3 sequence: CSVRSLLQETQYF.